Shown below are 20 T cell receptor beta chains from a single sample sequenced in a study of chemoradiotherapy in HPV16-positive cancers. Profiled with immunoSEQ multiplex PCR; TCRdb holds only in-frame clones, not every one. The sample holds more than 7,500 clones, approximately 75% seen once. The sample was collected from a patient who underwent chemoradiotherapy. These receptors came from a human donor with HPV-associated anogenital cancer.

The CDR3 sequence: CASAPGRLAKNIQYF. CDR3 coding DNA: TGTGCTAGTGCCCCCGGGAGGTTAGCCAAAAACATTCAGTACTTC. This chain joins TRBV12-5 and TRBJ2-4; 7 nucleotides agree with TRBD2. This CDR3 comprises 15 residues. Unmatched junction bases numbered 6, after V lost 7 bases and J lost 0 bases. Per the germline V gene, CDR1 is LGHNT and CDR2 is FRNRAP. The complete variable domain, with remaining parts taken from reference TRBV12-5 and TRBJ2-4, reads DARVTQTPRHKVTEMGQEVTMRCQPILGHNTVFWYRQTMMQGLELLAYFRNRAPLDDSGMPKDRFSAEMPDATLATLKIQPSEPRDSAVYFCASAPGRLAKNIQYFGAGTRLSVL.

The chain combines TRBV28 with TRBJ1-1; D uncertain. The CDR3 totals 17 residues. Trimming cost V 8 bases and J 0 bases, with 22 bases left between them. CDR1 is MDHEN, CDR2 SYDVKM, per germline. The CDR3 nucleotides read TGTGCCAGCTCCTATCACGCGGGAGCTCTTATGAACACTGAAGCTTTCTTT. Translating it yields CASSYHAGALMNTEAFF.

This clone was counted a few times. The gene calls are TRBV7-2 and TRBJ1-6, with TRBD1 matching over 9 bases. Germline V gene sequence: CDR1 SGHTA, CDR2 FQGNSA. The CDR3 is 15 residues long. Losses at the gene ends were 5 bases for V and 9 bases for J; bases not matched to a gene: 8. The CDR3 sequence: CASSPLQGAGSPLHF. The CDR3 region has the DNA TGTGCCAGCAGCCCACTACAGGGGGCGGGTTCACCCCTCCACTTT. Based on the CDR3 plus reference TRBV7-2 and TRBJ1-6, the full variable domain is GAGVSQSPSNKVTEKGKDVELRCDPISGHTALYWYRQSLGQGLEFLIYFQGNSAPDKSGLPSDRFSAERTGGSVSTLTIQRTQQEDSAVYLCASSPLQGAGSPLHFGNGTRLTVT.

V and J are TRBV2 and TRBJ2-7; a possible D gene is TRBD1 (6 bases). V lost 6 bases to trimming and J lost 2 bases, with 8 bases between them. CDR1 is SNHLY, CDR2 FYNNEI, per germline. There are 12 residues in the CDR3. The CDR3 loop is CASRGAAYEQYF. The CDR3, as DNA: TGTGCCAGCAGGGGGGCAGCCTACGAGCAGTACTTC.

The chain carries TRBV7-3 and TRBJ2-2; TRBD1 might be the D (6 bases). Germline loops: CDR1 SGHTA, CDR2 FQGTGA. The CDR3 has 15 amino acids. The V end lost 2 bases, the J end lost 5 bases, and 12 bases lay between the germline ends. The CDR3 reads CASSLSTRGTGELFF. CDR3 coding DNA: TGTGCCAGCAGCTTATCCACGAGGGGGACCGGGGAGCTGTTTTTT.

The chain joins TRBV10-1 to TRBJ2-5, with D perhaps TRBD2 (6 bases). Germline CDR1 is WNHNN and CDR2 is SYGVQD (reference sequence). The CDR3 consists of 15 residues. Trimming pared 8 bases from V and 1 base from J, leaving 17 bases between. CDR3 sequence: CASGGLPRSQETQYF. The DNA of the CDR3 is TGCGCCAGCGGGGGACTCCCCAGAAGCCAAGAGACCCAGTACTTC.

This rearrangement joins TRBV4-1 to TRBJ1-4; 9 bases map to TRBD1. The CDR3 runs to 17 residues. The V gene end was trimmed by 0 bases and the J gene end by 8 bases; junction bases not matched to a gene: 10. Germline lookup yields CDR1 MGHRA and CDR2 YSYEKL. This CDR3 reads CASSQDMEGTGREKLFF. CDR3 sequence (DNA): TGCGCCAGCAGCCAAGATATGGAAGGGACAGGGCGAGAAAAACTGTTTTTT.

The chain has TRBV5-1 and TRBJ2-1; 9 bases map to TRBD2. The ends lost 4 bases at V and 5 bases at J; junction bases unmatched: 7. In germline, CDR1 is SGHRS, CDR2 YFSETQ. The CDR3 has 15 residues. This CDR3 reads CASSPGLAGDNEQFF. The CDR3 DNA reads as TGCGCCAGCAGCCCGGGACTAGCTGGCGACAATGAGCAGTTCTTC.

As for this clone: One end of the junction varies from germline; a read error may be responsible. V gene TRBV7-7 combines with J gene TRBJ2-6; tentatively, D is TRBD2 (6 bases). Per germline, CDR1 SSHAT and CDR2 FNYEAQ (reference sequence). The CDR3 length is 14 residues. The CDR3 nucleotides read TGTGCTAGCAGCTTAGCGGATGGGGCCAACGTCCTGACTTTC. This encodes CASSLADGANVLTF.

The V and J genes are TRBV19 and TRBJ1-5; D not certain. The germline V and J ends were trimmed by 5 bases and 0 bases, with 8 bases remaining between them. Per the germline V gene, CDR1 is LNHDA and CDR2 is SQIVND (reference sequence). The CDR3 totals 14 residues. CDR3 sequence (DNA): TGTGCCAGTAGTCCGGGCGATAGCAATCAGCCCCAGCATTTT. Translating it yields CASSPGDSNQPQHF.

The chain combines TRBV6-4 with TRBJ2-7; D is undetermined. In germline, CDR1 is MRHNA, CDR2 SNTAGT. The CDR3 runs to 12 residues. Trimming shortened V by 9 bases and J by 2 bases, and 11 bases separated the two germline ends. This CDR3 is CASLGYPYEQYF. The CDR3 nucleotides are TGTGCCAGTTTAGGGTACCCCTACGAGCAGTACTTC.

CDR3 in DNA: TGTGCCAGCAGCCGGACAGCGTACAATGAGCAGTTCTTC. It is translated as CASSRTAYNEQFF. V usage is TRBV5-4 and J usage is TRBJ2-1, with a possible D match to TRBD1 (6 bases). The CDR3 is made up of 13 amino acids. The germline gives CDR1 SGHNT, CDR2 YYREEE (reference sequence). V gave up 4 bases and J gave up 4 bases, with 9 bases separating them.

DNA of the CDR3: TGCGCCAGCAGCTTTTACAGCACAGATACGCAGTATTTT. It codes for CASSFYSTDTQYF. The J gene is TRBJ2-3, the V gene TRBV5-1; the D is unclear. CDR3 size: 13 residues. The V and J ends lost 2 bases and 0 bases respectively, with 4 bases between them. Germline CDR1 reads SGHRS; CDR2 reads YFSETQ.

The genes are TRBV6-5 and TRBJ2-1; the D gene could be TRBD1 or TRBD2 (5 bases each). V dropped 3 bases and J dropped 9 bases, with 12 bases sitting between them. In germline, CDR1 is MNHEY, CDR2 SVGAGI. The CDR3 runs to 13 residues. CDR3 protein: CASSYLKRGEQFF. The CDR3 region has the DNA TGTGCCAGCAGTTATCTCAAGAGGGGTGAGCAGTTCTTC.

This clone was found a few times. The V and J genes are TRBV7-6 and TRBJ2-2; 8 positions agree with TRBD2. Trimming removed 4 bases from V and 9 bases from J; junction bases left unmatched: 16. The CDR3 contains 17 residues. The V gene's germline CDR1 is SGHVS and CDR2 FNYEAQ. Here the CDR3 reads CASSSAGVSGALRELFF. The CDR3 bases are TGTGCCAGCAGCTCTGCGGGGGTTAGCGGGGCGTTGAGGGAGCTGTTTTTT.

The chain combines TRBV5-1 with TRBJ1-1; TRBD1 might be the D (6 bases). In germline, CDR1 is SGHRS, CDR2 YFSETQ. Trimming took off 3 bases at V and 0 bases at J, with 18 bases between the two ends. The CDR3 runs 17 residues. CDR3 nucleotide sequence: TGCGCCAGCAGCTGGGGAGGTGGGGGCGCGTTGAACACTGAAGCTTTCTTT. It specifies CASSWGGGGALNTEAFF.

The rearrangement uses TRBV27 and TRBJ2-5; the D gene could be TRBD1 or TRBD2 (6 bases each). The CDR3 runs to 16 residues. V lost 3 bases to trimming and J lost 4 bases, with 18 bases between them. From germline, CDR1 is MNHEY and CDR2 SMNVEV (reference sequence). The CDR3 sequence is CASSLLGTGRGETQYF. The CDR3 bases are TGTGCCAGCAGTTTGTTGGGAACAGGGCGGGGAGAGACCCAGTACTTC.

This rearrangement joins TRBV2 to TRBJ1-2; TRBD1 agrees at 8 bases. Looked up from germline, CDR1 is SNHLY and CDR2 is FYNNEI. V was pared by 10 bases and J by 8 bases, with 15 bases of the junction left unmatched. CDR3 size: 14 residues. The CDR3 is CATHPPGTGEGYTF. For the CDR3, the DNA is TGTGCCACCCACCCCCCCGGGACAGGTGAAGGCTACACCTTC.

The CDR3 DNA follows: TGTGCCAGCAGCTTGAGGGGCTATGGCTACACCTTC. Translation gives CASSLRGYGYTF. The chain employs TRBV11-1 and TRBJ1-2; the D gene is possibly TRBD1 (5 bases). The CDR3 runs to 12 residues. V was pared by 3 bases and J by 4 bases, with 6 bases between. Germline CDR1 reads SGHAT; CDR2 reads FQDESV (reference sequence).

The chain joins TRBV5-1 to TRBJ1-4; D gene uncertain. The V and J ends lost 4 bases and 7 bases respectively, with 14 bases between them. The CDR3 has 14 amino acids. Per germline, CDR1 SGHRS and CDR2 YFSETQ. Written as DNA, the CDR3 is TGCGCCAGCAGCAAGCAGGCATCGGGTGAAAAACTGTTTTTT. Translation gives CASSKQASGEKLFF.